This TCR beta chain was documented in a study of blood T cell repertoires in COVID-19. Study-wide context: Acute and convalescent COVID-19 samples came from the United States, Italy and Spain. T cells, B-cell-depleted T cells, or PBMCs provided the cDNA or gDNA that served as material.

Authors' processing steps: Nucleated cell number was recorded as an estimate derived from reference gene primer amplification. Here immunoSEQ multiplex PCR was the method, and the copy in TCRdb shows in-frame clones only, minus some. That table supplies the V and J calls and clone size; D and trimming were determined from the DNA. Among tens of thousands of clones listed, around 92% were seen once. The CDR3 loop spans 15 amino acids. V was clipped by 0 bases and J by 9 bases; unmatched bases: 9. The germline CDR1 and CDR2 sequences are SGHNT and YYREEE (reference sequence). Seattle's cohort entered during active infection and was followed longitudinally.

Sequenced sample: peripheral blood. The sequence came from a man over 45 with COVID-19, enrolled during active disease. The chain has TRBV5-4 and TRBJ2-1, with TRBD2 matching 7 bases. In nucleotides, the CDR3 is TGTGCCAGCAGCTTGGAGGCTAGCGGCCCCCCTGAGCAGTTCTTC. It yields the protein CASSLEASGPPEQFF.